The 7 T cell receptor beta chains below all came from one sample that was sequenced in a study of T cells after yellow fever vaccination. TCRdb analysed the 5' RACE reads with MiXCR anew, one entry per CDR3 protein. The table shows around 300,000 distinct CDR3 sequences, with roughly 13% occurring only once. The sample was CD4+ T cells sorted from PBMCs, taken 45 days after the yellow fever booster vaccination. These receptors were obtained from a man aged 30 to 39 who received the YFV17D yellow fever vaccine.

This clonotype came up a few times. The chain couples TRBV7-2 to TRBJ1-2, with D uncertain. CDR1 is SGHTA and CDR2 is FQGNSA in the germline V gene. V was clipped by 1 base and J by 4 bases, with 7 bases between them. The CDR3 is 13 amino acids. CDR3: CASSLVSRYGYTF. The CDR3 region has the DNA TGTGCCAGCAGCTTAGTAAGCCGCTATGGCTACACCTTC.

This rearrangement joins TRBV6-2 or TRBV6-3 to TRBJ2-3; 7 bases agree with TRBD2. J was trimmed by 6 bases and V by 4 bases; bases with no gene match: 13. This CDR3 has 16 residues. In germline, CDR1 is MNHEY, CDR2 SVGEGT. CDR3 nucleotides: TGTGCCAGCAGTTCAACTAGCGCCAGGGAGTCGGATACGCAGTATTTT. This gives the protein CASSSTSARESDTQYF.

The V gene is TRBV6-1, the J gene TRBJ2-7; 12 nucleotides agree with TRBD2. Trimming at V came to 8 bases and at J to 4 bases, leaving 12 bases not matched to a gene. Germline lookup yields CDR1 MNHNS and CDR2 SASEGT. The CDR3 length is 16 residues. The CDR3 DNA follows: TGTGCCAGCCGAGGTGTGTCTAGCGGGAGGGTATACGAGCAGTACTTC. This gives the protein CASRGVSSGRVYEQYF.

The CDR3 sequence: CASSQKGVPEQYF. The DNA for the CDR3 is TGTGCCAGCAGCCAAAAAGGGGTGCCCGAGCAGTACTTC. V is TRBV7-2 and J is TRBJ2-7; D possibly corresponds to TRBD1 (5 bases). The CDR3 has 13 residues. The germline gives CDR1 SGHTA, CDR2 FQGNSA. V was shortened by 5 bases and J by 6 bases, with 14 bases between the two germline ends.

This clonotype occurred a few times. The chain carries TRBV29-1 and TRBJ2-1; weak D call: TRBD2 (5 bases). Germline CDR1 and CDR2: SQVTM and ANQGSEA. There are 15 residues in the CDR3. V dropped 5 bases and J dropped 6 bases, with 20 bases sitting between them. CDR3 bases: TGCAGCGTTCCCCGAGGGTCGGGGAGCGGCAATGAGCAGTTCTTC. Translation: CSVPRGSGSGNEQFF.

There are many counts of this clonotype. J is TRBJ1-1 and V is TRBV7-8; D not certain. Per germline, CDR1 SGHVS and CDR2 FQNEAQ. V dropped 6 bases and J dropped 2 bases, with 10 bases sitting between them. The CDR3 spans 13 residues. The CDR3: CASSLRRNTEAFF. As DNA, the CDR3 is TGTGCCAGCAGTTTACGCAGAAACACTGAAGCTTTCTTT.

This clonotype was seen at least ten times. The V and J genes are TRBV20-1 and TRBJ2-3; perhaps TRBD1 as D (7 bases). Per germline, CDR1 DFQATT and CDR2 SNEGSKA (reference sequence). This CDR3 spans 14 amino acids. V lost 6 bases, J lost 0 bases, and 13 bases lay in between. The CDR3 DNA is TGCAGTGCGCGACAGGGAGGAAGCACAGATACGCAGTATTTT. Translating gives CSARQGGSTDTQYF.